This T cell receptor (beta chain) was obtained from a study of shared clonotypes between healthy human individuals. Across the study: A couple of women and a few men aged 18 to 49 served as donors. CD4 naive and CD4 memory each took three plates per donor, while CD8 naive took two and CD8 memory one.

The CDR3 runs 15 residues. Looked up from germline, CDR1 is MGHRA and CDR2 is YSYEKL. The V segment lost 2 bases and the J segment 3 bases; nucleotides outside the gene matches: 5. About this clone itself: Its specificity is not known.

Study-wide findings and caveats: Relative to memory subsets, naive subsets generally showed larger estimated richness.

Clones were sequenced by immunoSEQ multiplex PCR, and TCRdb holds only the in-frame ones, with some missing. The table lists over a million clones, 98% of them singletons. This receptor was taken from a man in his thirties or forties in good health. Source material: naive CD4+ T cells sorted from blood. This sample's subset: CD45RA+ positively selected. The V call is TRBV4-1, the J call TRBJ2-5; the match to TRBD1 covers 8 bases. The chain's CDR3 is CASSQQEQGEETQYF. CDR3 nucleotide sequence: TGCGCCAGCAGCCAACAAGAACAGGGGGAAGAGACCCAGTACTTC.